This paragraph covers one T cell receptor (beta chain) sequence. Study processing details: Estimation of nucleated cell counts relied on the amplification of reference gene primers. Produced via immunoSEQ multiplex PCR; TCRdb's table is partial and in-frame only. V and J calls and clone size are copied from that table; D and trimming were computed from the DNA. In the table there are about 170,000 clones, around 87% of which are singletons. The source of the sample is a study of blood T cell repertoires in COVID-19. Overall study: Samples of COVID-19 (acute and convalescent) were obtained from the United States, Italy and Spain. PBMCs, B-cell-depleted T cells, or T cells were the source of the cDNA or gDNA that made up the material.

CDR3 length: 19 residues. With V trimmed by 2 bases and J by 4 bases, 13 bases remained unmatched. Germline CDR1 SGHNT, CDR2 YENEEA. Sequencing was done on a sample of peripheral blood. The sequence came from a man younger than 35 with active or convalescent COVID-19. The V gene is TRBV11-3, the J gene TRBJ2-7, with 14 bases matching TRBD2. The CDR3 coding sequence is TGTGCCAGCAGCTTATCCACAGGGACTAGCGGGAGTATGGCTTACGAGCAGTACTTC. Translating it yields CASSLSTGTSGSMAYEQYF.